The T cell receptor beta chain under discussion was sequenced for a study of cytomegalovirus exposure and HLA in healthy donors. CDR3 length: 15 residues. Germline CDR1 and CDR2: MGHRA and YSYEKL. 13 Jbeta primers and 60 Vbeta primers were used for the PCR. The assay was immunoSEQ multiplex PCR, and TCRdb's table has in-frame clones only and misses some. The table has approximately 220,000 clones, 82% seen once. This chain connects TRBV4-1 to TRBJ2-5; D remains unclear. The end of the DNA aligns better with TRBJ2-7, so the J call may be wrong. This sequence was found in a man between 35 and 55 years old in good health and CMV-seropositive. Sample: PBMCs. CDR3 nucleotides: TGCGCCAGCAGCCAAGACGTAGAGGAGATCTACGAGCAGTACTTC. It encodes CASSQDVEEIYEQYF.